This T cell receptor beta chain is from a study of blood T cell repertoires in COVID-19. As for the study in general: Acute-phase and convalescent COVID-19 samples originated in the United States, Italy and Spain.

CDR3 length: 16 amino acids. Trimming removed 6 bases from V and 0 bases from J; junction bases left unmatched: 5. Germline V gives CDR1 MDHEN, CDR2 SYDVKM. Profiled with immunoSEQ multiplex PCR; TCRdb holds only in-frame clones, not every one. The sample yields 150,000 or so clones, roughly 79% seen once. Participants' reported clinical history set cohort assignment. Among Cohort 3 donors, those recovered had two negative PCRs, clearance, or symptom resolution. This sequence originates from a woman aged 50 to 60 who had recovered from COVID-19. Sample: PBMCs or T cells enriched from blood (not recorded which). V gene TRBV28 combines with J gene TRBJ2-3; 11 nucleotides agree with TRBD2. The CDR3 reads CASSSGLAGSTDTQYF. The CDR3 nucleotides are TGTGCCAGCAGCTCAGGACTAGCGGGCAGCACAGATACGCAGTATTTT. Variable domain in full (rest from reference TRBV28 and TRBJ2-3): DVKVTQSSRYLVKRTGEKVFLECVQDMDHENMFWYRQDPGLGLRLIYFSYDVKMKEKGDIPEGYSVSREKKERFSLILESASTNQTSMYLCASSSGLAGSTDTQYFGPGTRLTVL.